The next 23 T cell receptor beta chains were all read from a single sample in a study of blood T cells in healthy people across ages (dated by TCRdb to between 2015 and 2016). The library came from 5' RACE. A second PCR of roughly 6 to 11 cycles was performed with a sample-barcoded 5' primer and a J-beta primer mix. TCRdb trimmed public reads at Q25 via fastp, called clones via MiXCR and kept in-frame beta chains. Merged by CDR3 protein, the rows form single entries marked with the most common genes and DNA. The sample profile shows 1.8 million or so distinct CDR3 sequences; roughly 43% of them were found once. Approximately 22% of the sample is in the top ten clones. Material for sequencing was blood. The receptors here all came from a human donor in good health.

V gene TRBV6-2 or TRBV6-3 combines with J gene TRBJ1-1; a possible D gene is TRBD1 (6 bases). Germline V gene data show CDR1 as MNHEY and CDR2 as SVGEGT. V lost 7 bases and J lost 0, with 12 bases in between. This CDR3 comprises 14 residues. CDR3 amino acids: CASTSGQMNTEAFF. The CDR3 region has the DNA TGTGCCAGCACCTCCGGACAGATGAACACTGAAGCTTTCTTT.

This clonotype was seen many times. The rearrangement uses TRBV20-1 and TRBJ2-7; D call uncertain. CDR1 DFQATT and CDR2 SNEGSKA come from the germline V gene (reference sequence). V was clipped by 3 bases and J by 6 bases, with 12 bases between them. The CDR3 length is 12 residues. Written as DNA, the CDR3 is TGCAGTGCTAGTTCACCCGGATCCGAGCAGTACTTC. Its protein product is CSASSPGSEQYF.

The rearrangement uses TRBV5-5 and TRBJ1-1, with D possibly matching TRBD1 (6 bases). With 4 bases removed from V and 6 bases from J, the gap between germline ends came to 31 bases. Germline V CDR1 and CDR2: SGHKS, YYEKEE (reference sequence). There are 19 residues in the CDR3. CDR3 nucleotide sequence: TGTGCCAGCAGCCGGGAGCTACAGGGAATAGGCGGGCGGCAGGCTGAAGCTTTCTTT. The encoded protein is CASSRELQGIGGRQAEAFF. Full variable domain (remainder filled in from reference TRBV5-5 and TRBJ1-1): DAGVTQSPTHLIKTRGQQVTLRCSPISGHKSVSWYQQVLGQGPQFIFQYYEKEERGRGNFPDRFSARQFPNYSSELNVNALLLGDSALYLCASSRELQGIGGRQAEAFFGQGTRLTVV.

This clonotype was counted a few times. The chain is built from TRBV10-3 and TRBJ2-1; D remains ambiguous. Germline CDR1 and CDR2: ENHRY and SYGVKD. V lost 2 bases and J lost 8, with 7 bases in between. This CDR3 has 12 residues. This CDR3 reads CAISERSDEQFF. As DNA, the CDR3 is TGTGCCATCAGTGAGAGGTCGGATGAGCAGTTCTTC.

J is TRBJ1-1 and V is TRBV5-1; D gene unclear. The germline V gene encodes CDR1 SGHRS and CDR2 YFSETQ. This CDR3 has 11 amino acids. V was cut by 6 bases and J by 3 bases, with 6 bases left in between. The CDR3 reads CASTDDTEAFF. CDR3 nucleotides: TGCGCCAGCACCGATGACACTGAAGCTTTCTTT.

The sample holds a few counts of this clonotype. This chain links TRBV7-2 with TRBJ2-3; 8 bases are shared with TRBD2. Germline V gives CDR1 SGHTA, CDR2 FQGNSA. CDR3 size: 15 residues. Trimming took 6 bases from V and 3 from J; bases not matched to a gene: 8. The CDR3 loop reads CASRDRGGPTDTQYF. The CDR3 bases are TGTGCCAGCAGGGACCGGGGGGGCCCGACAGATACGCAGTATTTT. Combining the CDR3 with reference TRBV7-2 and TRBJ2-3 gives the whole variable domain GAGVSQSPSNKVTEKGKDVELRCDPISGHTALYWYRQSLGQGLEFLIYFQGNSAPDKSGLPSDRFSAERTGGSVSTLTIQRTQQEDSAVYLCASRDRGGPTDTQYFGPGTRLTVL.

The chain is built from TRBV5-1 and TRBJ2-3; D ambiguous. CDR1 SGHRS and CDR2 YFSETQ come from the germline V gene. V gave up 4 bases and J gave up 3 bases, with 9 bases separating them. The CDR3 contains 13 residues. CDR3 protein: CASSPFGTDTQYF. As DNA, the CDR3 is TGCGCCAGCAGCCCGTTCGGTACAGATACGCAGTATTTT.

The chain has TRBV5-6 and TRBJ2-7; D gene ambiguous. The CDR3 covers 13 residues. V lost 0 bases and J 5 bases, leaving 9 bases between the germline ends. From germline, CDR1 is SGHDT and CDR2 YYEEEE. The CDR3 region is CASSLVSTHEQYF. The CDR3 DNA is TGTGCCAGCAGCTTGGTCTCGACGCACGAGCAGTACTTC. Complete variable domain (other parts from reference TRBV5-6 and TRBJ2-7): DAGVTQSPTHLIKTRGQQVTLRCSPKSGHDTVSWYQQALGQGPQFIFQYYEEEERQRGNFPDRFSGHQFPNYSSELNVNALLLGDSALYLCASSLVSTHEQYFGPGTRLTVT.

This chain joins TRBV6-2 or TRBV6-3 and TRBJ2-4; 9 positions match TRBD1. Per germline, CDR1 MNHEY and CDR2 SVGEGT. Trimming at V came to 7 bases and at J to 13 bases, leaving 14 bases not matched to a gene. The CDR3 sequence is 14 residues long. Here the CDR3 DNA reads TGTGCCAGCACCAAGGACAGGGGAAGTGGCAAGCAGTACTTC. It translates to CASTKDRGSGKQYF.

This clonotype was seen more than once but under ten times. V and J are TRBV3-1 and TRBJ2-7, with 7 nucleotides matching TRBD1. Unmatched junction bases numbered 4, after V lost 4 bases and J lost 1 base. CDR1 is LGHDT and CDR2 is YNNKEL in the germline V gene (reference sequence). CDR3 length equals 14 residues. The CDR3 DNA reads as TGTGCCAGCAGCCCCCAGGGGGAGTCCTACGAGCAGTACTTC. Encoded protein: CASSPQGESYEQYF.

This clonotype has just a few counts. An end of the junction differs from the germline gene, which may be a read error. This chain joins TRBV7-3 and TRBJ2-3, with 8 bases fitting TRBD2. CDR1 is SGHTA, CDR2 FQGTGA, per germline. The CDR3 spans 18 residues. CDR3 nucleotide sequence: TGTGCCCGCAGCTTAATCCCCTCCCGGGGGGGTAGCACAGATACGCAGTATTTT. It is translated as CARSLIPSRGGSTDTQYF.

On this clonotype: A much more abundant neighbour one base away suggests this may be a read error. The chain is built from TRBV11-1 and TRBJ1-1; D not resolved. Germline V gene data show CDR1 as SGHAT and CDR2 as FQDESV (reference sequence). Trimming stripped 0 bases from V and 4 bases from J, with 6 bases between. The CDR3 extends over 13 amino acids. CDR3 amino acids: CASSLARITEAFF. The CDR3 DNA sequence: TGTGCCAGCAGCTTAGCCAGGATCACTGAAGCTTTCTTT.

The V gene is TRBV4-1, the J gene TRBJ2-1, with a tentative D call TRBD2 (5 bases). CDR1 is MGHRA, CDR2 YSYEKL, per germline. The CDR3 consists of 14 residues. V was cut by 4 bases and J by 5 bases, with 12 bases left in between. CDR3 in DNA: TGCGCCAGCAGCCCAGACTATACTAACAATGAGCAGTTCTTC. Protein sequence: CASSPDYTNNEQFF.

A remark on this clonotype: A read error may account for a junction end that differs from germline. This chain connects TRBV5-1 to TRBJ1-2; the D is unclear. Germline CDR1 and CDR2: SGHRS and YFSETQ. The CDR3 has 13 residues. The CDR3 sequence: CASGLAWGYGYTF. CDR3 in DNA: TGCGCCAGCGGCTTGGCGTGGGGCTATGGCTACACCTTC.

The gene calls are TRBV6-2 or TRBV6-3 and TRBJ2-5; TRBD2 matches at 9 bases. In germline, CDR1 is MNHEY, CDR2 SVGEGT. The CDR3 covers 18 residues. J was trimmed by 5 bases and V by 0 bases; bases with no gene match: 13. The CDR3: CASSYSAGGLLVFETQYF. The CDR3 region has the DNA TGTGCCAGCAGTTACTCCGCGGGAGGGTTGCTAGTCTTCGAGACCCAGTACTTC.

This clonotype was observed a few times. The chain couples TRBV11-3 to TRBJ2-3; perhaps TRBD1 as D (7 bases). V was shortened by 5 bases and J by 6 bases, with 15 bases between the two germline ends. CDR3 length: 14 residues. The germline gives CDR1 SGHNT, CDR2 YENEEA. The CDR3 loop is CASSPTRGADTQYF. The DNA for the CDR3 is TGTGCCAGCAGCCCTACCAGGGGGGCGGATACGCAGTATTTT.

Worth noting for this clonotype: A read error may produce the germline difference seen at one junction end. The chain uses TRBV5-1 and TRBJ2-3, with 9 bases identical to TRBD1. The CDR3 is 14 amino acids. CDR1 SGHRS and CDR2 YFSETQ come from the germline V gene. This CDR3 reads CASAPGQGTDAQYF. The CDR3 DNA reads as TGCGCCAGCGCGCCGGGACAGGGCACAGATGCGCAGTATTTT.

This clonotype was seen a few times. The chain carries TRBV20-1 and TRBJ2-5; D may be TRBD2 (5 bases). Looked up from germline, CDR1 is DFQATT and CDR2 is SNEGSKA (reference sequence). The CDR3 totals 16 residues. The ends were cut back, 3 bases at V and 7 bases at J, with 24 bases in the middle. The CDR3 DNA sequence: TGCAGTGCTAGGGGCTTGACCCGAGTCGTCCGGGGGACCCAGTACTTC. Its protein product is CSARGLTRVVRGTQYF.

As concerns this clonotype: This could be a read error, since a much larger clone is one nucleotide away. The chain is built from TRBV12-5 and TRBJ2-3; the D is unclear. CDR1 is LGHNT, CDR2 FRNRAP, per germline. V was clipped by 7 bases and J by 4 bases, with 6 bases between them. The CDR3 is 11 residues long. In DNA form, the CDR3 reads TGTGCTAGTGATTGGTCAGATACGCAGTATTTT. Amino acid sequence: CASDWSDTQYF.

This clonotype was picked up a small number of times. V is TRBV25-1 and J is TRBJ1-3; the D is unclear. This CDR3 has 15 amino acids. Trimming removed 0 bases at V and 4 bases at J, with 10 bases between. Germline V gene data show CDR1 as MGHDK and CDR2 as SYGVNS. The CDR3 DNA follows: TGTGCCAGCAGTGAATACCGGGTCTCCGGAAACACCATATATTTT. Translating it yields CASSEYRVSGNTIYF. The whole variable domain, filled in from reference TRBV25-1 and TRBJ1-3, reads EADIYQTPRYLVIGTGKKITLECSQTMGHDKMYWYQQDPGMELHLIHYSYGVNSTEKGDLSSESTVSRIRTEHFPLTLESARPSHTSQYLCASSEYRVSGNTIYFGEGSWLTVV.

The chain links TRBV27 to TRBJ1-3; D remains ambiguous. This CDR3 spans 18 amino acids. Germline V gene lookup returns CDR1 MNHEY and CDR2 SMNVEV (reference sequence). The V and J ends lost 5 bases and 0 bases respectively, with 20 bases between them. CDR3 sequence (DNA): TGTGCCAGCAGTCCACTTGATTACACCTTTCCCTCTGGAAACACCATATATTTT. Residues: CASSPLDYTFPSGNTIYF.

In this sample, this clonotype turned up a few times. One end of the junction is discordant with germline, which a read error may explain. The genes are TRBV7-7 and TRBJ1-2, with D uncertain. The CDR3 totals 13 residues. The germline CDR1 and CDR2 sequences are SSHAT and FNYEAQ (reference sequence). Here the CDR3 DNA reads TGTGCTAGCAGCCCAAGTGGGCGGTATGGCTACACCTTC. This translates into CASSPSGRYGYTF.

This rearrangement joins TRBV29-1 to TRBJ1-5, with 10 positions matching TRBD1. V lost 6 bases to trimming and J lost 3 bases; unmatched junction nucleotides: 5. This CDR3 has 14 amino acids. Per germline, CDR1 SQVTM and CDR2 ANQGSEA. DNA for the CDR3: TGCAGCGTGAGGGACAGGGGCGACAATCAGCCCCAGCATTTT. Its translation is CSVRDRGDNQPQHF.